This T cell receptor (beta chain) was sequenced in a study of CD8 T cells in ankylosing spondylitis. Study-level findings and limits: Roughly 8 highly homologous variants formed a TCR beta motif that appeared characteristic of ankylosing spondylitis blood. Certain motif variants had earlier appeared in reactive arthritis synovial fluid and blood.

Via MiXCR, TCRdb re-called the 5' RACE reads, giving one row per CDR3 protein. The sample lists 100,000 to 150,000 distinct CDR3 sequences; 17% were seen once. Germline V CDR1 and CDR2: MGHRA, YSYEKL. CDR3 length equals 14 residues. The V segment lost 4 bases and the J segment 6 bases; nucleotides outside the gene matches: 6. Points on this clonotype: Antigen: not known.

Sequencing used blood, either unsorted or a sorted T cell fraction (not recorded which). The rearrangement links TRBV4-1 to TRBJ1-5, with TRBD1 matching 7 bases. This receptor was obtained from a male donor with ankylosing spondylitis. The CDR3 spells CASSPNAGGQPQHF. CDR3 DNA: TGCGCCAGCAGCCCGAACGCAGGGGGTCAGCCCCAGCATTTT.